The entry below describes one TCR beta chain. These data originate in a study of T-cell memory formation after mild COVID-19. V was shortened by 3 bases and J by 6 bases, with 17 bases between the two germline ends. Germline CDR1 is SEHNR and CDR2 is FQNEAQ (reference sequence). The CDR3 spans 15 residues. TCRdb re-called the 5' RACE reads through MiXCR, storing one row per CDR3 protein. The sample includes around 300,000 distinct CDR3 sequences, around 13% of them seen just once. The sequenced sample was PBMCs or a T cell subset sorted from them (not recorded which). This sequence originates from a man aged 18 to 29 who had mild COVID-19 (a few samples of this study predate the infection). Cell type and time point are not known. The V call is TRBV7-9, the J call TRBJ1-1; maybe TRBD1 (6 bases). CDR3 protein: CASSFRGPTGAEAFF. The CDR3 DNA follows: TGTGCCAGCAGCTTCAGGGGCCCGACGGGGGCTGAAGCTTTCTTT.